The 18 T cell receptor beta chains in this list originate from one sample, sequenced in a study of blood T cell repertoires in COVID-19 (dated by TCRdb to the early 2020s). The library was prepared using the immunoSEQ multiplex PCR assay. Here the immuneACCESS table is served through TCRdb, limited to in-frame sequences with V and J called. Missing clones are a known gap in these copies; in checked studies unresolved V genes cover under half, and the rest lacks a known reason. Across this sample there are some 150,000 clones, with more than 80% seen only once. Of the sample, about 4.4% falls within the top ten clones. Sequencing used PBMCs or T cells enriched from blood (not recorded which). These receptors came from a man between 45 and 60 years old who had recovered from COVID-19.

V and J are TRBV30 and TRBJ2-1; TRBD2 is a possible D gene (5 bases). V was pared by 6 bases and J by 8 bases, with 14 bases between. This CDR3 region has 12 residues. The germline V gene has CDR1 GTSNPN and CDR2 SVGIG (reference sequence). The CDR3 DNA reads TGTGCCTGCCAACTGGGGAGATATGAGCAGTTCTTC. It encodes CACQLGRYEQFF.

J is TRBJ2-7 and V is TRBV6-5; 7 positions agree with TRBD2. After removal of 2 bases from V and 1 base from J, the junction contained 8 bases not matched to a gene. Germline CDR1 and CDR2: MNHEY and SVGAGI. The CDR3 extends over 16 amino acids. The CDR3 DNA is TGTGCCAGCAGTTACGCCAGGGCTAGCGGTTCCTACGAGCAGTACTTC. This encodes CASSYARASGSYEQYF.

The rearrangement joins TRBV18 to TRBJ1-6; TRBD1 is a possible D gene (5 bases). V lost 2 bases, J lost 10 bases, and 15 bases lay in between. CDR3 length equals 15 residues. Germline CDR1 is KGHSH and CDR2 is LQKENI. CDR3 sequence: CASSPFAGRESPLHF. The CDR3 coding sequence is TGTGCCAGCTCACCATTCGCAGGGAGGGAATCACCCCTCCACTTT.

Comment on this clone: Because the CDR3's place on the DNA is in doubt, the DNA is left out and the CDR3 is given as listed by TCRdb. The rearrangement uses TRBV6-2 or TRBV6-3 and TRBJ1-5. The CDR3 is made up of 13 amino acids, end residues included. Looked up from germline, CDR1 is MNHEY and CDR2 is SVGEGT. CDR3 amino acids: CASSILENQPQHF.

The chain links TRBV5-1 to TRBJ2-7; the D is unclear. The CDR3 sequence is 12 residues long. Germline V gene data show CDR1 as SGHRS and CDR2 as YFSETQ. Trimming pared 1 base from V and 5 bases from J, leaving 7 bases between. The CDR3 nucleotides are TGCGCCAGCAGCTTGTTACAGAACGAGCAGTACTTC. Translating gives CASSLLQNEQYF.

Of note for this clone: The same CDR3 is also encoded by other DNA sequences in this sample. As DNA, the CDR3 is TGTGCCAGCAGCTCTGGACAGGGCTATGGCTACACCTTC. It translates to CASSSGQGYGYTF. The rearrangement uses TRBV7-2 and TRBJ1-2, with 8 bases matching TRBD1. This CDR3 has 13 amino acids. J was trimmed by 4 bases and V by 4 bases; bases with no gene match: 2. Germline values: CDR1 SGHTA, CDR2 FQGNSA.

V and J are TRBV7-9 and TRBJ1-1; D may be TRBD1 (5 bases). CDR1 is SEHNR, CDR2 FQNEAQ, per germline (reference sequence). The CDR3 extends over 13 amino acids. V lost 2 bases to trimming and J lost 4 bases, with 8 bases between them. The CDR3 region has the DNA TGTGCCAGCAGCTTAAATCAGGGCACTGAAGCTTTCTTT. Translation gives CASSLNQGTEAFF.

V and J are TRBV21-1 and TRBJ2-7; TRBD1, the D gene given by the table, was not confirmed from the DNA. TRBV21-1 corresponds to a pseudogene. There are 13 residues in the CDR3. The CDR3 coding sequence is TGTGCCAGCAGCAAACAGGGGGCGGGGGAGCAGTACGTC. Protein: CASSKQGAGEQYV.

The rearrangement uses TRBV9 and TRBJ2-5, with a possible D match to TRBD2 (5 bases). The CDR3 is 15 residues long. Trimming left V 0 bases short and J 7 bases short, with 16 bases between. Germline V gene sequence: CDR1 SGDLS, CDR2 YYNGEE. Written as DNA, the CDR3 is TGTGCCAGCAGCGTAGGGGTTACTAGTGAGGCGACCCAGTACTTC. Translated, it gives CASSVGVTSEATQYF.

This clone appeared a few times. V and J are TRBV6-5 and TRBJ1-1; D is perhaps TRBD1 (5 bases). CDR1 MNHEY and CDR2 SVGAGI come from the germline V gene. V lost 6 bases to trimming and J lost 9 bases, with 17 bases between them. The CDR3 contains 13 residues. Written as DNA, the CDR3 is TGTGCCAGCAGGCTGGGGGGAAGGGGTAAAGCTTTCTTT. Translated, it gives CASRLGGRGKAFF.

This chain connects TRBV29-1 to TRBJ2-1; 10 nucleotides align to TRBD1. Germline assignment: CDR1 SQVTM and CDR2 ANQGSEA. CDR3 length: 17 amino acids. V shed 4 bases, J shed 0 bases, and the junction held 9 bases outside the gene matches. The CDR3 protein is CSVVGTGAISSYNEQFF. DNA of the CDR3: TGCAGCGTTGTAGGGACAGGGGCCATTAGCTCCTACAATGAGCAGTTCTTC.

The chain has TRBV18 and TRBJ2-7; D is undetermined. Looked up from germline, CDR1 is KGHSH and CDR2 is LQKENI. Trimming stripped 0 bases from V and 5 bases from J, with 5 bases between. The CDR3 extends over 12 amino acids. CDR3 protein: CASSPPSNEQYF. CDR3 bases: TGTGCCAGCTCACCACCGAGTAACGAGCAGTACTTC.

The chain uses TRBV18 and TRBJ2-1; 9 positions match TRBD1. This CDR3 spans 15 amino acids. Germline CDR1 and CDR2: KGHSH and LQKENI. J was trimmed by 6 bases and V by 1 base; bases with no gene match: 4. The CDR3 loop is CASSPQRDRVNEQFF. In DNA form, the CDR3 reads TGTGCCAGCTCACCACAAAGGGACAGGGTCAATGAGCAGTTCTTC.

J is TRBJ2-1 and V is TRBV11-2, with 9 positions matching TRBD1. The CDR3 totals 14 residues. Losses at the gene ends were 5 bases for V and 9 bases for J; bases not matched to a gene: 8. CDR1 and CDR2 from the germline V gene are SGHAT and FQNNGV. The CDR3 nucleotides are TGTGCCAGCAGCGGAAACAGGGGGCGCGGTGAGCAGTTCTTC. This translates into CASSGNRGRGEQFF.

This clone was seen a single time. The V and J genes are TRBV6-5 and TRBJ1-5; TRBD1 matches at 7 bases. V trimming: 4 bases; J trimming: 6 bases; junction bases outside the gene matches: 9. The germline gives CDR1 MNHEY, CDR2 SVGAGI. This CDR3 spans 15 amino acids. The CDR3 sequence is CASSSQGEPSQPQHF. CDR3 bases: TGTGCCAGCAGTTCCCAGGGGGAGCCTAGTCAGCCCCAGCATTTT.

This clone came up once. The chain has TRBV28 and TRBJ1-3; unclear D gene. Trimming removed 8 bases at V and 0 bases at J, with 8 bases between. CDR1 and CDR2 from the germline V gene are MDHEN and SYDVKM. The CDR3 spans 13 residues. CDR3 protein: CASETGSGNTIYF. The DNA for the CDR3 is TGTGCCAGCGAGACGGGCTCTGGAAACACCATATATTTT.

The chain uses TRBV7-2 and TRBJ2-2; D is unclear. V lost 5 bases and J lost 7, with 2 bases in between. CDR3 length: 10 amino acids. Germline CDR1 SGHTA, CDR2 FQGNSA. In nucleotides, the CDR3 is TGTGCCAGCAGCCTCGGGGAGCTGTTTTTT. Translated, it gives CASSLGELFF.

The V call is TRBV2, the J call TRBJ1-2; TRBD1 is a possible D gene (6 bases). Trimming left V 8 bases short and J 3 bases short, with 10 bases between. This CDR3 comprises 12 residues. Germline loops: CDR1 SNHLY, CDR2 FYNNEI. In nucleotides, the CDR3 is TGTGCCAGCCTCCCAGGGGACTATGGCTACACCTTC. As protein: CASLPGDYGYTF.